The next 32 T cell receptor beta chains were all read from a single sample in a study of CD8 T cells in Susac syndrome. The authors reverse transcribed roughly 0.5 to 1 ug RNA with random hexamers. TCRdb re-called the immunoSEQ multiplex PCR reads through MiXCR, storing one row per CDR3 protein. The repertoire consists of 200,000 to 300,000 distinct CDR3 sequences, with 93% occurring once and the leading ten covering roughly 0.07%. Sequenced sample: CD4+ T cells from PBMCs. These receptor sequences come from a human donor with multiple sclerosis.

The rearrangement uses TRBV5-1 and TRBJ1-1; D unclear. Trimming left V 0 bases short and J 3 bases short, with 15 bases between. Germline lookup yields CDR1 SGHRS and CDR2 YFSETQ. The CDR3 length is 16 residues. In nucleotides, the CDR3 is TGCGCCAGCAGCTTGGAGGGCACAACGACTTACACTGAAGCTTTCTTT. Translation: CASSLEGTTTYTEAFF.

The rearrangement links TRBV20-1 to TRBJ2-3; D ambiguous. CDR1 and CDR2 (germline): DFQATT, SNEGSKA (reference sequence). Trimming stripped 8 bases from V and 3 bases from J, with 18 bases between. CDR3 size: 14 residues. The CDR3 is CSLQSAVGTDTQYF. In nucleotides, the CDR3 is TGCAGTCTTCAGTCGGCGGTGGGGACAGATACGCAGTATTTT.

A few counts support this clonotype. This sequence joins TRBV7-2 and TRBJ2-2, with unresolved D. Trimming stripped 1 base from V and 7 bases from J, with 1 base between. Germline assignment: CDR1 SGHTA and CDR2 FQGNSA. The CDR3 totals 11 residues. CDR3 in DNA: TGTGCCAGCAGCTTAGACGGGGAGCTGTTTTTT. Translated: CASSLDGELFF.

V usage is TRBV2 and J usage is TRBJ1-1; D unresolved. The CDR3 is 14 amino acids. V lost 1 base to trimming and J lost 3 bases, with 9 bases between them. The germline V gene encodes CDR1 SNHLY and CDR2 FYNNEI. The CDR3 coding sequence is TGTGCCAGCAGTGAAGGGAACGCGGACACTGAAGCTTTCTTT. Translated, it gives CASSEGNADTEAFF.

The V and J genes are TRBV5-1 and TRBJ2-5; unclear D gene. Germline V CDR1 and CDR2: SGHRS, YFSETQ. Trimming pared 0 bases from V and 3 bases from J, leaving 6 bases between. The CDR3 sequence is 13 residues long. As DNA, the CDR3 is TGCGCCAGCAGCTTGGCGGTAAAAGAGACCCAGTACTTC. Protein product: CASSLAVKETQYF.

The CDR3 sequence: CASSLGVRGRMNTEAFF. CDR3 sequence (DNA): TGTGCCAGCAGCTTAGGGGTCCGGGGACGGATGAACACTGAAGCTTTCTTT. V gene TRBV11-2 combines with J gene TRBJ1-1; the D gene is possibly TRBD1 (5 bases). V was pared by 1 base and J by 0 bases, with 15 bases between. Germline-derived CDR1 and CDR2 are SGHAT and FQNNGV. The CDR3 consists of 17 residues.

The chain links TRBV2 to TRBJ2-5; TRBD2 matches at 7 bases. V gave up 6 bases and J gave up 5 bases; unmatched junction bases: 12. The CDR3 has 15 amino acids. Per germline, CDR1 SNHLY and CDR2 FYNNEI. CDR3 DNA: TGTGCCAGCAGCCCGGGACTACCGGGAGTGGAGACCCAGTACTTC. Protein product: CASSPGLPGVETQYF.

The chain links TRBV2 to TRBJ2-2; TRBD1 aligns across 7 bases. The CDR3 totals 15 residues. After removal of 3 bases from V and 5 bases from J, the junction contained 6 bases not matched to a gene. Germline CDR1 SNHLY, CDR2 FYNNEI. CDR3 sequence (DNA): TGTGCCAGCAGTGAGGTACAGGGGTCAACCGGGGAGCTGTTTTTT. It codes for CASSEVQGSTGELFF.

The J gene is TRBJ1-1, the V gene TRBV9; a possible D gene is TRBD1 (5 bases). The CDR3 covers 15 residues. CDR1 is SGDLS, CDR2 YYNGEE, per germline. V lost 0 bases, J lost 3 bases, and 12 bases lay in between. The DNA of the CDR3 is TGTGCCAGCAGCGTAGATGCAGGGACCTACACTGAAGCTTTCTTT. Protein sequence: CASSVDAGTYTEAFF.

The gene calls are TRBV5-1 and TRBJ2-7, with D tentatively TRBD2 (5 bases). CDR3 size: 15 residues. CDR1 and CDR2 (germline): SGHRS, YFSETQ. V shed 0 bases and J shed 2 bases, with 12 bases lying between them. The CDR3 region has the DNA TGCGCCAGCAGCTTGGTAGGCAGCGGAGCCTACGAGCAGTACTTC. As protein: CASSLVGSGAYEQYF.

The chain is built from TRBV12-3 or TRBV12-4 and TRBJ2-2; D is possibly TRBD1 (6 bases). Trimming left V 6 bases short and J 13 bases short, with 21 bases between. The CDR3 sequence is 14 residues long. Written as DNA, the CDR3 is TGTGCCAGCAGGCATGAGGACAGCGCCCTGGGGCTGTTTTTT. This sequence encodes CASRHEDSALGLFF.

V and J are TRBV29-1 and TRBJ1-5; TRBD1 matches 9 bases. CDR1 and CDR2 (germline): SQVTM, ANQGSEA. This CDR3 is 12 amino acids long. Trimming at V came to 2 bases and at J to 11 bases, leaving 4 bases not matched to a gene. The CDR3 DNA follows: TGCAGCGTTGAAACCGGACAGGGGTCCCAGCATTTT. Protein sequence: CSVETGQGSQHF.

The chain uses TRBV20-1 and TRBJ1-1; D gene unclear. In germline, CDR1 is DFQATT, CDR2 SNEGSKA (reference sequence). The CDR3 totals 13 residues. V gave up 6 bases and J gave up 7 bases, with 18 bases separating them. CDR3 sequence: CSALDTNAGEAFF. CDR3 nucleotide sequence: TGCAGTGCCCTAGACACTAACGCGGGTGAAGCTTTCTTT.

The CDR3 region has the DNA TGCAGTGCTTCCCACGACAGGGGGAATGGCTACACCTTC. Translated, it gives CSASHDRGNGYTF. The chain joins TRBV20-1 to TRBJ1-2, with 9 bases fitting TRBD1. Germline values: CDR1 DFQATT, CDR2 SNEGSKA (reference sequence). This CDR3 comprises 13 residues. The trim removed 5 bases at V and 6 bases at J, leaving 7 bases unmatched.

The J gene is TRBJ2-7, the V gene TRBV4-1, with unresolved D. The CDR3 runs 15 residues. V lost 1 base and J lost 2, with 12 bases in between. Germline assignment: CDR1 MGHRA and CDR2 YSYEKL. CDR3 DNA sequence: TGCGCCAGCAGCCAAGGTCCCTTGCCTACCTACGAGCAGTACTTC. Residues: CASSQGPLPTYEQYF.

The chain has TRBV20-1 and TRBJ1-1; no reliable D call. In germline, CDR1 is DFQATT, CDR2 SNEGSKA (reference sequence). CDR3 length: 12 residues. Between the trimmed V and J ends, which lost 5 bases and 6 bases, there was a span of 13 bases. The CDR3 spells CSAQTLRPEAFF. The CDR3 region has the DNA TGCAGTGCTCAAACGCTAAGGCCTGAAGCTTTCTTT.

The V gene is TRBV7-9, the J gene TRBJ1-5; D ambiguous. CDR1 is SEHNR, CDR2 FQNEAQ, per germline (reference sequence). CDR3 size: 19 residues. V lost 2 bases and J lost 1, with 21 bases in between. Here the CDR3 reads CASSLPGLGQRASNQPQHF. The DNA for the CDR3 is TGTGCCAGCAGCTTACCAGGTCTCGGCCAGAGGGCGAGCAATCAGCCCCAGCATTTT. The complete variable domain, with remaining parts taken from reference TRBV7-9 and TRBJ1-5, reads DTGVSQNPRHKITKRGQNVTFRCDPISEHNRLYWYRQTLGQGPEFLTYFQNEAQLEKSRLLSDRFSAERPKGSFSTLEIQRTEQGDSAMYLCASSLPGLGQRASNQPQHFGDGTRLSIL.

The chain uses TRBV28 and TRBJ2-2; TRBD2 is a possible D gene (6 bases). The CDR3 totals 13 residues. Between the trimmed V and J ends, which lost 5 bases and 4 bases, there was a span of 8 bases. Per germline, CDR1 MDHEN and CDR2 SYDVKM. Here the CDR3 reads CASSKGGTGELFF. The CDR3 region has the DNA TGTGCCAGCAGTAAGGGAGGCACCGGGGAGCTGTTTTTT.

The rearrangement links TRBV3-1 to TRBJ1-3; D is possibly TRBD1 (6 bases). Trimming removed 3 bases at V and 2 bases at J, with 8 bases between. This CDR3 is 14 amino acids long. Germline CDR1 and CDR2: LGHDT and YNNKEL (reference sequence). The DNA for the CDR3 is TGTGCCAGCAGCCACCGGGACACTGGAAACACCATATATTTT. Its translation is CASSHRDTGNTIYF.

This rearrangement joins TRBV19 to TRBJ2-7; D remains ambiguous. CDR1 LNHDA and CDR2 SQIVND come from the germline V gene (reference sequence). Trimming took off 1 base at V and 2 bases at J, with 12 bases between the two ends. CDR3 length: 15 residues. DNA for the CDR3: TGTGCCAGTAGTATAGGAATGTCGCAAACCTACGAGCAGTACGTC. This gives the protein CASSIGMSQTYEQYV.

The chain carries TRBV2 and TRBJ1-2; D is possibly TRBD1 (6 bases). The germline V and J ends were trimmed by 0 bases and 4 bases, with 12 bases remaining between them. Germline V gene data show CDR1 as SNHLY and CDR2 as FYNNEI. The CDR3 has 15 amino acids. This chain's CDR3 is CASSEAWQGSYGYTF. In nucleotides, the CDR3 is TGTGCCAGCAGTGAAGCCTGGCAGGGGAGCTATGGCTACACCTTC.

The rearrangement links TRBV3-1 to TRBJ2-5, with D unclear. CDR1 and CDR2 (germline): LGHDT, YNNKEL (reference sequence). The CDR3 sequence is 13 residues long. The germline V and J ends were trimmed by 3 bases and 5 bases, with 10 bases remaining between them. The CDR3 DNA reads TGTGCCAGCAGCCACCCAATAGGGGAGACCCAGTACTTC. Its protein product is CASSHPIGETQYF.

The CDR3 nucleotides read TGTGCCAGCAGCCAAGGGCTAGCGGGGCCCCCCTTTGAGCAGTTCTTC. It translates to CASSQGLAGPPFEQFF. This chain uses TRBV3-1 with TRBJ2-1; 9 bases map to TRBD2. V trimming: 1 base; J trimming: 9 bases; junction bases outside the gene matches: 10. The CDR3 spans 16 residues. Germline CDR1 and CDR2: LGHDT and YNNKEL (reference sequence).

The chain links TRBV4-2 to TRBJ1-6; 7 nucleotides align to TRBD1. V gave up 4 bases and J gave up 5 bases; unmatched junction bases: 11. The germline V gene has CDR1 LGHNA and CDR2 YNFKEQ. The CDR3 consists of 17 residues. The CDR3 DNA sequence: TGTGCCAGCAGCCGCCTGACAAGGGGGCAAGATAATTCACCCCTCCACTTT. Protein: CASSRLTRGQDNSPLHF.

The CDR3 DNA is TGTGCCACCAGTGGGACACTCCAAGAGACCCAGTACTTC. It yields the protein CATSGTLQETQYF. The chain couples TRBV24-1 to TRBJ2-5; TRBD1 might be the D (5 bases). The CDR3 length is 13 residues. Germline V gene lookup returns CDR1 KGHDR and CDR2 SFDVKD. With 5 bases removed from V and 1 base from J, the gap between germline ends came to 7 bases.

The CDR3: CASIGRATYEQYF. CDR3 coding DNA: TGTGCCAGCATTGGCAGGGCCACCTACGAGCAGTACTTC. The chain couples TRBV25-1 to TRBJ2-7; possible D gene TRBD1, 5 bases. The CDR3 is made up of 13 amino acids. V was cut by 7 bases and J by 2 bases, with 12 bases left in between. CDR1 MGHDK and CDR2 SYGVNS come from the germline V gene.

This chain joins TRBV11-2 and TRBJ1-2; unclear D gene. Germline V gene sequence: CDR1 SGHAT, CDR2 FQNNGV. The CDR3 runs to 14 residues. Trimming pared 5 bases from V and 8 bases from J, leaving 18 bases between. The CDR3 coding sequence is TGTGCCAGCAGCCAACAAGGAGGATCCTTGGGCTACACCTTC. This codes for CASSQQGGSLGYTF.

This rearrangement joins TRBV7-9 to TRBJ2-1; unclear D gene. Trimming left V 4 bases short and J 8 bases short, with 18 bases between. The length of the CDR3 is 15 residues. CDR1 and CDR2 from the germline V gene are SEHNR and FQNEAQ (reference sequence). The CDR3 nucleotides read TGTGCCAGCAGCTCCCCCCGCGGAAGAAGGGATGAGCAGTTCTTC. Translated: CASSSPRGRRDEQFF.

The V call is TRBV18, the J call TRBJ2-1; unclear D gene. The CDR3 is made up of 14 amino acids. The germline CDR1 and CDR2 sequences are KGHSH and LQKENI. V dropped 0 bases and J dropped 5 bases, with 8 bases sitting between them. CDR3 residues: CASSPPVDHNEQFF. CDR3 bases: TGTGCCAGCTCACCACCGGTGGACCACAATGAGCAGTTCTTC. The full variable domain, with the rest looked up from reference TRBV18 and TRBJ2-1, is NAGVMQNPRHLVRRRGQEARLRCSPMKGHSHVYWYRQLPEEGLKFMVYLQKENIIDESGMPKERFSAEFPKEGPSILRIQQVVRGDSAAYFCASSPPVDHNEQFFGPGTRLTVL.

This rearrangement joins TRBV7-2 to TRBJ2-7; TRBD2 matches at 7 bases. The ends lost 5 bases at V and 5 bases at J; junction bases unmatched: 9. The CDR3 contains 14 residues. Germline lookup yields CDR1 SGHTA and CDR2 FQGNSA. This CDR3 reads CASSTGLESNEQYV. CDR3 nucleotide sequence: TGTGCCAGCAGCACCGGACTAGAAAGTAACGAGCAGTACGTC.

The chain couples TRBV19 to TRBJ2-2; D remains ambiguous. V was clipped by 5 bases and J by 3 bases, with 13 bases between them. Looked up from germline, CDR1 is LNHDA and CDR2 is SQIVND (reference sequence). This CDR3 spans 15 amino acids. CDR3 nucleotide sequence: TGTGCCAGTAGTGCCCTTCCGGGCGACACCGGGGAGCTGTTTTTT. As protein: CASSALPGDTGELFF.

The chain combines TRBV28 with TRBJ2-7; D remains unclear. Looked up from germline, CDR1 is MDHEN and CDR2 is SYDVKM. V was shortened by 4 bases and J by 2 bases, with 9 bases between the two germline ends. CDR3 size: 13 residues. The CDR3 nucleotides read TGTGCCAGCAGTTCCCCGATACCCTACGAGCAGTACTTC. Translation: CASSSPIPYEQYF.